The 27 T cell receptor beta chains below come from one sample, sequenced in a study of shared clonotypes between healthy human individuals. Data came from immunoSEQ multiplex PCR; TCRdb stores just in-frame clones and leaves some out. The table lists roughly 1.5 million clones, approximately 98% of them singletons. Sequencing was done on a sample of naive CD4+ T cells sorted from blood. The subset: CD45RA+ positively selected. All receptors derive from a man younger than 40 in good health.

The rearrangement joins TRBV19 to TRBJ2-5; D may match TRBD1 or TRBD2 (5 bases each). V was pared by 5 bases and J by 4 bases, with 17 bases between. CDR1 and CDR2 from the germline V gene are LNHDA and SQIVND (reference sequence). This CDR3 contains 15 residues. In DNA form, the CDR3 reads TGTGCCAGTAGTTTTGCTTTAGGTGGGGGAGAGACCCAGTACTTC. Translation: CASSFALGGGETQYF.

The rearrangement links TRBV11-2 to TRBJ2-1; D not resolved. CDR3 size: 16 residues. Germline V gives CDR1 SGHAT, CDR2 FQNNGV. V was trimmed by 5 bases and J by 2 bases, leaving 16 bases between them. The DNA for the CDR3 is TGTGCCAGCAGCCCACCATCGTGGTTCACCTACAATGAGCAGTTCTTC. This sequence encodes CASSPPSWFTYNEQFF.

This chain uses TRBV10-2 with TRBJ2-1; 7 bases map to TRBD2. CDR1 is WSHSY and CDR2 is SAAADI in the germline V gene. The CDR3 has 15 residues. V shed 0 bases, J shed 6 bases, and the junction held 5 bases outside the gene matches. The CDR3 reads CASSESAGVRNEQFF. CDR3 DNA sequence: TGCGCCAGCAGTGAGTCGGCGGGAGTTCGCAATGAGCAGTTCTTC.

The V gene is TRBV6-1, the J gene TRBJ2-7, with D possibly TRBD2 on 5 matching bases. The germline CDR1 and CDR2 sequences are MNHNS and SASEGT. V was clipped by 2 bases and J by 0 bases, with 20 bases between them. The CDR3 consists of 18 residues. CDR3 nucleotides: TGTGCCAGCAGTGAAAGGTCTGGAGGCACGACCTTCTCCTACGAGCAGTACTTC. It yields the protein CASSERSGGTTFSYEQYF.

The chain links TRBV16 to TRBJ2-7; 8 bases match TRBD2. Losses at the gene ends were 0 bases for V and 3 bases for J; bases not matched to a gene: 1. The V gene's germline CDR1 is KGHSY and CDR2 FQNENV. The CDR3 spans 14 residues. Here the CDR3 reads CASSQSGGGYEQYF. CDR3 nucleotides: TGTGCCAGCAGCCAATCCGGGGGGGGCTACGAGCAGTACTTC.

The J gene is TRBJ2-7, the V gene TRBV5-6; D is perhaps TRBD1 (7 bases). Trimming shortened V by 3 bases and J by 7 bases, and 29 bases separated the two germline ends. CDR3 length: 18 amino acids. Germline-derived CDR1 and CDR2 are SGHDT and YYEEEE. In DNA, the CDR3 is TGTGCCAGCAGCTACCTATCCGGGACAGACCCGCCCGGGGGAGAGCAGTACTTC. As protein: CASSYLSGTDPPGGEQYF.

This rearrangement joins TRBV5-8 to TRBJ2-2; 12 nucleotides agree with TRBD2. With 2 bases clipped from V and 5 bases from J, the junction kept 1 base outside the gene matches. CDR1 and CDR2 from the germline V gene are SGHTS and YDEGEE. This CDR3 has 15 amino acids. CDR3 in amino acids: CASSLLAGGTGELFF. The CDR3 bases are TGTGCCAGCAGCTTACTAGCGGGAGGTACCGGGGAGCTGTTTTTT.

The genes are TRBV5-1 and TRBJ2-7; 11 nucleotides line up with TRBD2. This CDR3 region has 20 residues. The J segment lost 3 bases and the V segment lost 3 bases, leaving 20 bases of the junction unmatched. Germline V lookup: CDR1 SGHRS, CDR2 YFSETQ. The DNA for the CDR3 is TGCGCCAGCAGCTGGGAAGGCCCCGGGACTAGCGGACGTATTTACTACGAGCAGTACTTC. Its translation is CASSWEGPGTSGRIYYEQYF.

This chain connects TRBV7-3 to TRBJ2-3, with D perhaps matching TRBD1 (6 bases). CDR3 length: 14 amino acids. Germline V gene data show CDR1 as SGHTA and CDR2 as FQGTGA. Trimming left V 1 base short and J 5 bases short, with 10 bases between. CDR3 sequence (DNA): TGTGCCAGCAGCTTAAGGACAGTAAAAGATACGCAGTATTTT. Encoded protein: CASSLRTVKDTQYF. The complete variable domain, with remaining parts taken from reference TRBV7-3 and TRBJ2-3, reads GAGVSQTPSNKVTEKGKYVELRCDPISGHTALYWYRQSLGQGPEFLIYFQGTGAADDSGLPNDRFFAVRPEGSVSTLKIQRTERGDSAVYLCASSLRTVKDTQYFGPGTRLTVL.

This sequence joins TRBV11-3 and TRBJ2-2, with D hard to call. The V end lost 5 bases, the J end lost 1 base, and 8 bases lay between the germline ends. The CDR3 has 14 residues. Germline V gene data show CDR1 as SGHNT and CDR2 as YENEEA. CDR3 bases: TGTGCCAGCAGCCGAAAGTGGAACACCGGGGAGCTGTTTTTT. Its translation: CASSRKWNTGELFF. The whole variable domain, filled in from reference TRBV11-3 and TRBJ2-2, reads EAGVVQSPRYKIIEKKQPVAFWCNPISGHNTLYWYLQNLGQGPELLIRYENEEAVDDSQLPKDRFSAERLKGVDSTLKIQPAELGDSAVYLCASSRKWNTGELFFGEGSRLTVL.

The V gene is TRBV5-1, the J gene TRBJ2-7; 9 bases fit TRBD2. Germline V lookup: CDR1 SGHRS, CDR2 YFSETQ. The CDR3 runs to 19 residues. V shed 4 bases, J shed 2 bases, and the junction held 19 bases outside the gene matches. The CDR3 loop reads CASSGPARSREGKTYEQYF. Here the CDR3 DNA reads TGCGCCAGCAGCGGGCCAGCTCGCTCGCGGGAGGGAAAAACCTACGAGCAGTACTTC. Filled out from reference TRBV5-1 and TRBJ2-7, the complete variable domain reads KAGVTQTPRYLIKTRGQQVTLSCSPISGHRSVSWYQQTPGQGLQFLFEYFSETQRNKGNFPGRFSGRQFSNSRSEMNVSTLELGDSALYLCASSGPARSREGKTYEQYFGPGTRLTVT.

The chain uses TRBV28 and TRBJ2-2; tentative D call: TRBD2 (6 bases). CDR3 length: 14 amino acids. V gave up 10 bases and J gave up 3 bases, with 15 bases separating them. Germline CDR1 is MDHEN and CDR2 is SYDVKM. CDR3 sequence reads: CATTTPGDTGELFF. CDR3 DNA sequence: TGTGCCACCACTACCCCGGGGGACACCGGGGAGCTGTTTTTT. The complete variable domain, with remaining parts taken from reference TRBV28 and TRBJ2-2, reads DVKVTQSSRYLVKRTGEKVFLECVQDMDHENMFWYRQDPGLGLRLIYFSYDVKMKEKGDIPEGYSVSREKKERFSLILESASTNQTSMYLCATTTPGDTGELFFGEGSRLTVL.

V is TRBV7-9 and J is TRBJ2-7; 8 nucleotides align to TRBD2. The V gene end was trimmed by 0 bases and the J gene end by 6 bases; junction bases not matched to a gene: 7. The CDR3 is 15 residues long. In germline, CDR1 is SEHNR, CDR2 FQNEAQ (reference sequence). The CDR3 DNA is TGTGCCAGCAGCTTAGCTACCGGACTAGCCTCCGAGCAGTACTTC. It specifies CASSLATGLASEQYF.

This chain links TRBV28 with TRBJ1-5; D is perhaps TRBD1 (5 bases). CDR3 length: 14 amino acids. The V end lost 3 bases, the J end lost 7 bases, and 13 bases lay between the germline ends. The germline gives CDR1 MDHEN, CDR2 SYDVKM. DNA for the CDR3: TGTGCCAGCAGTTTCGGGGGGAACAGCCAGCCCCAGCATTTT. Translating it yields CASSFGGNSQPQHF.

The chain joins TRBV10-2 to TRBJ2-1; D is uncertain. V was pared by 0 bases and J by 6 bases, with 9 bases between. CDR1 and CDR2 from the germline V gene are WSHSY and SAAADI. The length of the CDR3 is 14 residues. This chain's CDR3 is CASSESSLSNEQFF. CDR3 nucleotide sequence: TGCGCCAGCAGTGAGTCGTCACTCAGCAATGAGCAGTTCTTC.

V and J are TRBV11-2 and TRBJ2-1; D might be TRBD2 (6 bases). Germline V gene sequence: CDR1 SGHAT, CDR2 FQNNGV. V lost 5 bases to trimming and J lost 6 bases, with 17 bases between them. This CDR3 has 15 residues. Here the CDR3 reads CASSPGLPGVNEQFF. The CDR3 region has the DNA TGTGCCAGCAGCCCCGGTCTGCCGGGAGTCAATGAGCAGTTCTTC. The variable domain in full, with the rest retrieved from reference TRBV11-2 and TRBJ2-1, is EAGVAQSPRYKIIEKRQSVAFWCNPISGHATLYWYQQILGQGPKLLIQFQNNGVVDDSQLPKDRFSAERLKGVDSTLKIQPAKLEDSAVYLCASSPGLPGVNEQFFGPGTRLTVL.

For the CDR3, the DNA is TGTGCCAGCAGCGTAGGGGTGGGACAGGGCGCGTACACTGAAGCTTTCTTT. Residues: CASSVGVGQGAYTEAFF. The V call is TRBV9, the J call TRBJ1-1, with TRBD1 identical over 9 bases. Germline V gene data show CDR1 as SGDLS and CDR2 as YYNGEE. CDR3 size: 17 residues. V trimming: 0 bases; J trimming: 3 bases; junction bases outside the gene matches: 9.

The V call is TRBV6-1, the J call TRBJ2-7; 10 positions match TRBD2. V lost 1 base and J lost 6; bases outside the gene matches: 9. This CDR3 has 16 amino acids. The germline gives CDR1 MNHNS, CDR2 SASEGT. CDR3: CASSEGKAGGPFEQYF. In nucleotides, the CDR3 is TGTGCCAGCAGTGAAGGGAAAGCGGGAGGGCCCTTCGAGCAGTACTTC.

The chain uses TRBV2 and TRBJ1-1, with D unclear. The germline V and J ends were trimmed by 10 bases and 4 bases, with 19 bases remaining between them. The germline V gene encodes CDR1 SNHLY and CDR2 FYNNEI. This CDR3 spans 14 amino acids. The CDR3 protein is CATLTGRIGTEAFF. The CDR3 DNA sequence: TGTGCCACCCTAACCGGGAGAATTGGCACTGAAGCTTTCTTT.

The V gene is TRBV12-5, the J gene TRBJ2-3; D perhaps matches TRBD2 (6 bases). Germline V lookup: CDR1 LGHNT, CDR2 FRNRAP. V was trimmed by 3 bases and J by 1 base, leaving 14 bases between them. This CDR3 is 16 amino acids long. The CDR3 reads CASGFGLAPGTDTQYF. In nucleotides, the CDR3 is TGTGCTAGTGGTTTTGGTCTAGCGCCCGGCACAGATACGCAGTATTTT. The whole variable domain, remainder taken from reference TRBV12-5 and TRBJ2-3, is DARVTQTPRHKVTEMGQEVTMRCQPILGHNTVFWYRQTMMQGLELLAYFRNRAPLDDSGMPKDRFSAEMPDATLATLKIQPSEPRDSAVYFCASGFGLAPGTDTQYFGPGTRLTVL.

The chain is built from TRBV25-1 and TRBJ1-2, with 7 bases lining up with TRBD1. The CDR3 has 15 residues. CDR1 is MGHDK and CDR2 is SYGVNS in the germline V gene. With 4 bases clipped from V and 2 bases from J, the junction kept 7 bases outside the gene matches. This CDR3 reads CASSGQGENNYGYTF. The DNA for the CDR3 is TGTGCCAGCAGTGGGCAGGGGGAAAACAACTATGGCTACACCTTC.

The chain recombines TRBV7-9 with TRBJ2-7; D gene unclear. The CDR3 extends over 13 amino acids. Trimming removed 1 base at V and 3 bases at J, with 7 bases between. Germline lookup yields CDR1 SEHNR and CDR2 FQNEAQ (reference sequence). Here the CDR3 reads CASSLDQIYEQYF. For the CDR3, the DNA is TGTGCCAGCAGCTTAGACCAGATCTACGAGCAGTACTTC.

This clone has a single count. This sequence joins TRBV5-6 and TRBJ2-3; D may be TRBD1 (5 bases). Germline V gene data show CDR1 as SGHDT and CDR2 as YYEEEE. The CDR3 covers 16 residues. V lost 4 bases to trimming and J lost 0 bases, with 15 bases between them. CDR3 region: CASSTYGASSTDTQYF. The DNA of the CDR3 is TGTGCCAGCAGCACATATGGGGCGTCCAGCACAGATACGCAGTATTTT.

This chain joins TRBV5-6 and TRBJ1-1; perhaps TRBD1 as D (5 bases). V was pared by 0 bases and J by 5 bases, with 20 bases between. This CDR3 has 17 amino acids. Germline CDR1 SGHDT, CDR2 YYEEEE. DNA for the CDR3: TGTGCCAGCAGCTTGGTAGGGGCCTCCTTCCGGCGAACTGAAGCTTTCTTT. This sequence encodes CASSLVGASFRRTEAFF.

The chain joins TRBV6-1 to TRBJ1-3; D is uncertain. V lost 5 bases and J lost 1, with 12 bases in between. This CDR3 spans 15 amino acids. Looked up from germline, CDR1 is MNHNS and CDR2 is SASEGT. The CDR3 loop is CASSTSWVSGNTIYF. The CDR3 DNA reads as TGTGCCAGCAGTACCAGTTGGGTATCTGGAAACACCATATATTTT.

V is TRBV11-2 and J is TRBJ2-7; D is unresolved. The germline V gene encodes CDR1 SGHAT and CDR2 FQNNGV. V lost 5 bases and J lost 4, with 9 bases in between. The CDR3 extends over 12 amino acids. CDR3 sequence reads: CASSVGQYEQYF. CDR3 sequence (DNA): TGTGCCAGCAGCGTGGGCCAATACGAGCAGTACTTC. The entire variable domain, with the rest obtained from reference TRBV11-2 and TRBJ2-7, is as follows: EAGVAQSPRYKIIEKRQSVAFWCNPISGHATLYWYQQILGQGPKLLIQFQNNGVVDDSQLPKDRFSAERLKGVDSTLKIQPAKLEDSAVYLCASSVGQYEQYFGPGTRLTVT.

This chain uses TRBV7-2 with TRBJ2-3, with D maybe TRBD2 (6 bases). Germline V CDR1 and CDR2: SGHTA, FQGNSA. The length of the CDR3 is 13 residues. V was clipped by 8 bases and J by 6 bases, with 15 bases between them. The CDR3 here is CASRDGRRDTQYF. The CDR3, as DNA: TGTGCCAGCCGGGACGGGAGAAGGGATACGCAGTATTTT.